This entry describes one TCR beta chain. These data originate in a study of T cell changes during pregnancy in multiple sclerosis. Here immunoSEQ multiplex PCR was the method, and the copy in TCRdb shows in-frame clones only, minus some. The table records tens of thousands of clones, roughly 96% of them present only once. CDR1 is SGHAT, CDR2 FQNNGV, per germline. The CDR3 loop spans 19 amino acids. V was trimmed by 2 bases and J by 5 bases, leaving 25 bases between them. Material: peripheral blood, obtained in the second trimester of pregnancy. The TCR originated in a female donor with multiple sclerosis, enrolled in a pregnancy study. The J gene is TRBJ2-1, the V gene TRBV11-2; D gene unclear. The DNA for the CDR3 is TGTGCCAGCAGCTTACGCCGATCTAACAGAGTCGAAATCCACAATGAGCAGTTCTTC. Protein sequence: CASSLRRSNRVEIHNEQFF.